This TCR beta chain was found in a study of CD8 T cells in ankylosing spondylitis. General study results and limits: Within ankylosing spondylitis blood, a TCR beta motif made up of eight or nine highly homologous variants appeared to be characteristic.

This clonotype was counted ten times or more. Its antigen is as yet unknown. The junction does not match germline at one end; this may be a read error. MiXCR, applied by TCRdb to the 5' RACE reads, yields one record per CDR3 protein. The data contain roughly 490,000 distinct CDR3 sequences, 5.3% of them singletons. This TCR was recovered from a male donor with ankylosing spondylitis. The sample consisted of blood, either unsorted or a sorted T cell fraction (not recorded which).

CDR3: CASNAEWGDYSLTF. DNA of the CDR3: TGTGCCAGCAACGCGGAATGGGGGGACTACAGTTTGACTTTT. The V call is TRBV2, the J call TRBJ2-3; 7 nucleotides match TRBD2. The germline gives CDR1 SNHLY, CDR2 FYNNEI. The CDR3 covers 14 residues.